These 26 T cell receptor beta chains were all obtained from the same sample, sequenced in a study of vaccination and CD4 T cells after COVID-19. Each CDR3 protein is one row after TCRdb ran MiXCR on the PCR reads. The table records about 20,000 distinct CDR3 sequences, about 60% of them present only once. This specimen was CD4+ T cells from blood, taken after SARS-CoV-2 vaccination. Every receptor here comes from a human donor who had recovered from COVID-19.

The chain employs TRBV28 and TRBJ2-3; unclear D gene. V gave up 6 bases and J gave up 1 base, with 8 bases separating them. The CDR3 spans 13 residues. Germline loops: CDR1 MDHEN, CDR2 SYDVKM. The CDR3 sequence: CASRGSGTDTQYF. CDR3 coding DNA: TGTGCCAGCAGAGGGTCTGGCACAGATACGCAGTATTTT. Full variable domain (outside the CDR3, taken from reference TRBV28 and TRBJ2-3): DVKVTQSSRYLVKRTGEKVFLECVQDMDHENMFWYRQDPGLGLRLIYFSYDVKMKEKGDIPEGYSVSREKKERFSLILESASTNQTSMYLCASRGSGTDTQYFGPGTRLTVL.

This clonotype was seen only a few times. The V gene is TRBV7-3, the J gene TRBJ2-5, with no clear D. The CDR3 contains 14 residues. V was cut by 2 bases and J by 1 base, with 8 bases left in between. Germline V gene sequence: CDR1 SGHTA, CDR2 FQGTGA. This chain's CDR3 is CASSLSAAQETQYF. The CDR3 DNA sequence: TGTGCCAGCAGCTTATCGGCAGCCCAAGAGACCCAGTACTTC.

The chain joins TRBV7-9 to TRBJ2-5, with TRBD2 matching over 13 bases. Germline V gene lookup returns CDR1 SEHNR and CDR2 FQNEAQ (reference sequence). The CDR3 contains 20 residues. The V and J ends lost 5 bases and 5 bases, in that order; junction bases with no gene match: 20. In nucleotides, the CDR3 is TGTGCCAGCAGCCCCCTTTCAGGGGCTAGGACTAGCGGGAGTACGGAGACCCAGTACTTC. Protein sequence: CASSPLSGARTSGSTETQYF.

This clonotype was found once. The chain carries TRBV20-1 and TRBJ2-1; 9 nucleotides match TRBD2. Germline CDR1 reads DFQATT; CDR2 reads SNEGSKA (reference sequence). This CDR3 spans 15 amino acids. Trimming cost V 3 bases and J 4 bases; bases outside gene matches: 7. The CDR3 DNA sequence: TGCAGTGCTAGCCCCAGCGGGAGGATTTACAATGAGCAGTTCTTC. Translating gives CSASPSGRIYNEQFF.

The chain couples TRBV20-1 to TRBJ1-6, with D hard to call. The V and J ends lost 1 base and 0 bases respectively, with 13 bases between them. The CDR3 sequence is 17 residues long. Germline V CDR1 and CDR2: DFQATT, SNEGSKA (reference sequence). Here the CDR3 reads CSARVGARSSYNSPLHF. As DNA, the CDR3 is TGCAGTGCTAGAGTTGGCGCCAGGAGCTCCTATAATTCACCCCTCCACTTT.

The chain recombines TRBV15 with TRBJ1-5; D perhaps matches TRBD1 (5 bases). Germline V gene lookup returns CDR1 LNHNV and CDR2 YYDKDF (reference sequence). CDR3 size: 15 residues. The V gene lost 0 bases and the J gene lost 3 bases, with 9 bases spanning the gap. CDR3 residues: CATSREGRHNQPQHF. The DNA for the CDR3 is TGTGCCACCAGCAGAGAGGGACGGCACAATCAGCCCCAGCATTTT.

Comments on this clonotype: A read error may account for a junction end that differs from germline. The chain couples TRBV5-1 to TRBJ2-1; 13 bases line up with TRBD2. The germline V gene encodes CDR1 SGHRS and CDR2 YFSETQ. The CDR3 length is 17 residues. CDR3 coding DNA: TGCGCCAACAGCCCTGGGACTAGCGGGATCGTCGGGGATGAGCAGTTCTTC. Translating gives CANSPGTSGIVGDEQFF.

This rearrangement joins TRBV28 to TRBJ1-5; possibly TRBD1 for D (6 bases). CDR1 is MDHEN, CDR2 SYDVKM, per germline. CDR3 length: 14 residues. The V gene lost 6 bases and the J gene lost 3 bases, with 12 bases spanning the gap. CDR3 region: CASRAGQHNQPQHF. The CDR3 DNA follows: TGTGCCAGCAGGGCGGGACAACACAATCAGCCCCAGCATTTT.

V gene TRBV5-1 combines with J gene TRBJ1-2; weak D call: TRBD1 (5 bases). Trimming removed 5 bases at V and 4 bases at J, with 18 bases between. CDR1 is SGHRS and CDR2 is YFSETQ in the germline V gene. The CDR3 extends over 15 amino acids. This chain's CDR3 is CASSGRQRDPYGYTF. As DNA, the CDR3 is TGCGCCAGCAGTGGGCGACAGAGAGACCCCTATGGCTACACCTTC. Full variable domain (rest looked up from reference TRBV5-1 and TRBJ1-2): KAGVTQTPRYLIKTRGQQVTLSCSPISGHRSVSWYQQTPGQGLQFLFEYFSETQRNKGNFPGRFSGRQFSNSRSEMNVSTLELGDSALYLCASSGRQRDPYGYTFGSGTRLTVV.

Here the CDR3 reads CASSSGSPGYGYTF. Here the CDR3 DNA reads TGTGCCAGCAGTAGTGGCAGCCCCGGCTATGGCTACACCTTC. This rearrangement joins TRBV6-1 to TRBJ1-2; D remains ambiguous. The V gene's germline CDR1 is MNHNS and CDR2 SASEGT. V was pared by 5 bases and J by 4 bases, with 14 bases between. The CDR3 sequence is 14 residues long.

This chain uses TRBV20-1 with TRBJ1-5; the D gene is possibly TRBD1 (6 bases). V shed 7 bases and J shed 1 base, with 14 bases lying between them. The CDR3 consists of 14 residues. Germline V gene lookup returns CDR1 DFQATT and CDR2 SNEGSKA (reference sequence). As DNA, the CDR3 is TGCAGTGGTTTGACAGGAGTCAGCAATCAGCCCCAGCATTTT. Its protein is CSGLTGVSNQPQHF.

J is TRBJ1-4 and V is TRBV28; unclear D gene. The CDR3 runs 13 residues. Trimming stripped 9 bases from V and 0 bases from J, with 8 bases between. Germline V lookup: CDR1 MDHEN, CDR2 SYDVKM. DNA of the CDR3: TGTGCCAGTAGGACGTCAACTAATGAAAAACTGTTTTTT. Protein product: CASRTSTNEKLFF.

The genes are TRBV5-8 and TRBJ2-2; no definite D call. Trimming took 4 bases from V and 7 from J, leaving 14 bases between them. In germline, CDR1 is SGHTS, CDR2 YDEGEE. This CDR3 contains 14 residues. The CDR3 DNA sequence: TGTGCCAGCAGCCATTCTTGGGCAGACGGGGAGCTGTTTTTT. Translating it yields CASSHSWADGELFF.

V is TRBV7-2 and J is TRBJ2-7; tentatively, D is TRBD1 or TRBD2 (5 bases each). V shed 4 bases and J shed 7 bases, with 17 bases lying between them. Germline loops: CDR1 SGHTA, CDR2 FQGNSA. The CDR3 loop spans 14 amino acids. CDR3 sequence (DNA): TGTGCCAGCAGCTCCACCGGGACGAAGGGTGAGCAGTACTTC. Amino acid sequence: CASSSTGTKGEQYF.

The V call is TRBV28, the J call TRBJ2-4; 7 bases fit TRBD1. V lost 2 bases to trimming and J lost 3 bases; unmatched junction nucleotides: 10. CDR3 length: 17 amino acids. Germline CDR1 reads MDHEN; CDR2 reads SYDVKM. Here the CDR3 DNA reads TGTGCCAGCAGTTTACTGACAGGGAGAGAAGACAAAAACATTCAGTACTTC. Translation: CASSLLTGREDKNIQYF.

The chain uses TRBV19 and TRBJ2-1, with no clear D. Trimming took off 4 bases at V and 0 bases at J, with 13 bases between the two ends. CDR1 and CDR2 from the germline V gene are LNHDA and SQIVND (reference sequence). The CDR3 runs 16 residues. The CDR3 region has the DNA TGTGCCAGTAGTACCCTTTTGCGGCGCTCCTACAATGAGCAGTTCTTC. This sequence encodes CASSTLLRRSYNEQFF.

The V and J genes are TRBV6-2 or TRBV6-3 and TRBJ2-3; D is undetermined. This CDR3 is 13 amino acids long. Trimming stripped 6 bases from V and 4 bases from J, with 11 bases between. The V gene's germline CDR1 is MNHEY and CDR2 SVGEGT. The CDR3 loop reads CASSLRRADTQYF. The CDR3 nucleotides read TGTGCCAGCAGCCTTCGCCGAGCAGATACGCAGTATTTT.

V and J are TRBV18 and TRBJ2-3; 7 bases line up with TRBD1. J was trimmed by 2 bases and V by 1 base; bases with no gene match: 6. The CDR3 is 16 residues long. Germline-derived CDR1 and CDR2 are KGHSH and LQKENI. This CDR3 is CASSPQRTGATDTQYF. CDR3 in DNA: TGTGCCAGCTCACCACAGAGGACAGGAGCCACAGATACGCAGTATTTT. The variable domain in full, completed from reference TRBV18 and TRBJ2-3, reads NAGVMQNPRHLVRRRGQEARLRCSPMKGHSHVYWYRQLPEEGLKFMVYLQKENIIDESGMPKERFSAEFPKEGPSILRIQQVVRGDSAAYFCASSPQRTGATDTQYFGPGTRLTVL.

J is TRBJ2-3 and V is TRBV19; D tentatively reads TRBD1 or TRBD2 (5 bases each). The CDR3 contains 13 residues. Germline loops: CDR1 LNHDA, CDR2 SQIVND (reference sequence). The V end lost 5 bases, the J end lost 8 bases, and 14 bases lay between the germline ends. In DNA form, the CDR3 reads TGTGCCAGTAGTGCTTCCCGGGACCTTACGCAGTATTTT. This translates into CASSASRDLTQYF.

V gene TRBV6-1 combines with J gene TRBJ1-3; possibly TRBD1 for D (5 bases). The CDR3 runs 16 residues. Germline V gene sequence: CDR1 MNHNS, CDR2 SASEGT. V was shortened by 6 bases and J by 2 bases, with 17 bases between the two germline ends. CDR3 sequence reads: CASSLKAGVTGNTIYF. The CDR3 DNA reads TGTGCCAGCAGCCTAAAGGCGGGGGTAACTGGAAACACCATATATTTT.

The chain couples TRBV12-3 or TRBV12-4 to TRBJ2-1; tentatively, D is TRBD1 or TRBD2 (5 bases each). There are 13 residues in the CDR3. Trimming left V 5 bases short and J 5 bases short, with 10 bases between. For the CDR3, the DNA is TGTGCCAGCAGTACCGGGACCGACAATGAGCAGTTCTTC. Its protein is CASSTGTDNEQFF.

The chain carries TRBV10-1 and TRBJ2-1; 13 bases align to TRBD2. V shed 2 bases and J 7 bases; nucleotides not matched to a gene: 8. Germline V gene sequence: CDR1 WNHNN, CDR2 SYGVQD (reference sequence). The CDR3 extends over 17 amino acids. This chain's CDR3 is CASSERPTSGRGNEQFF. CDR3 DNA sequence: TGCGCCAGCAGTGAGAGGCCCACTAGCGGGAGGGGGAATGAGCAGTTCTTC.

This clonotype showed up just a few times. The rearrangement joins TRBV10-3 to TRBJ2-7; a weak D match, TRBD2 (6 bases). This CDR3 has 13 residues. Germline V gene data show CDR1 as ENHRY and CDR2 as SYGVKD. V was clipped by 4 bases and J by 0 bases, with 7 bases between them. The CDR3: CAISGGASYEQYF. In DNA, the CDR3 is TGTGCCATCAGTGGCGGGGCCTCCTACGAGCAGTACTTC.

This clonotype has only a few counts. The rearrangement joins TRBV6-1 to TRBJ1-6; the D gene is possibly TRBD1 (5 bases). The V and J ends lost 5 bases and 8 bases respectively, with 16 bases between them. Germline V lookup: CDR1 MNHNS, CDR2 SASEGT. The CDR3 totals 15 residues. The CDR3 reads CASSPTRDGYSPLHF. In DNA form, the CDR3 reads TGTGCCAGCAGTCCCACCCGGGACGGTTATTCACCCCTCCACTTT.

V usage is TRBV5-1 and J usage is TRBJ1-1; the D is unclear. With 0 bases removed from V and 2 bases from J, the gap between germline ends came to 11 bases. The germline V gene has CDR1 SGHRS and CDR2 YFSETQ. The CDR3 loop spans 15 amino acids. This CDR3 is CASSLVPGPNTEAFF. The CDR3 DNA follows: TGCGCCAGCAGCTTGGTCCCCGGGCCAAACACTGAAGCTTTCTTT.

The gene calls are TRBV6-1 and TRBJ1-4, with 8 positions matching TRBD1. The CDR3 sequence is 16 residues long. Germline assignment: CDR1 MNHNS and CDR2 SASEGT. Trimming at V came to 1 base and at J to 7 bases, leaving 8 bases not matched to a gene. In DNA, the CDR3 is TGTGCCAGCAGTGAAGGCGGACAGGGTTTTCGTGAAAAACTGTTTTTT. It codes for CASSEGGQGFREKLFF.